Within the sample, the clone carrying this T cell receptor beta chain is medium-sized. Preparing the TCRbeta library involved the use of unique molecular identifiers. TCRdb re-analysed the PCR reads in MiXCR, keeping a single row per CDR3 protein. The data hold under 20,000 distinct CDR3 sequences, with roughly 13% observed a single time. This CDR3 has 14 amino acids. Germline V gene sequence: CDR1 MNHEY, CDR2 SVGAGI. Deletions cut 6 bases from V and 4 bases from J, with 15 bases between. The sample belongs to a study of T-cell reconstitution after alpha-beta-depleted transplantation in children. The V call is TRBV6-5, the J call TRBJ1-2, with D possibly TRBD1 on 5 matching bases. The sequencing here drew on PBMCs, mostly from graft donor cells, taken 60 days after TCRalphabeta/CD19-depleted stem cell transplant. The sequence derives from a female patient aged 2-10 years who had a stem cell transplant for congenital amegakaryocytic thrombocytopenia, so the T cells may come from the graft donor. The CDR3 DNA follows: TGTGCCAGCAGGGGGGTCAGACATAGCTATGGCTACACCTTC. Its translation is CASRGVRHSYGYTF.